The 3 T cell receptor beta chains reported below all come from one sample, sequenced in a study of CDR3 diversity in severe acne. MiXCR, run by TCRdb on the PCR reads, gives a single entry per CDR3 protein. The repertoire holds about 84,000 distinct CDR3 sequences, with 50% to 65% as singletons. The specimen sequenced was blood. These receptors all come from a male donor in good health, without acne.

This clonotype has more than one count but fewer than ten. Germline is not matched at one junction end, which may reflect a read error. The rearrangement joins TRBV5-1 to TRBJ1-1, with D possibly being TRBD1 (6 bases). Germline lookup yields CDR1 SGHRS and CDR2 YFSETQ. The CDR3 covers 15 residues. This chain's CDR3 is CASSLAEQGNIEAFF. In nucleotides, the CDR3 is TGCGCCAGCAGCTTGGCCGAACAGGGTAACATTGAAGCTTTCTTT.

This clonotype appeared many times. The CDR3 sequence: CASSAVTGPEAFF. The CDR3 coding sequence is TGTGCCAGCAGTGCGGTGACAGGGCCTGAAGCTTTCTTT. This sequence joins TRBV2 and TRBJ1-1; 7 positions agree with TRBD1. The CDR3 has 13 amino acids. The trim removed 4 bases at V and 6 bases at J, leaving 5 bases unmatched. Germline V gene data show CDR1 as SNHLY and CDR2 as FYNNEI. The full variable domain, completed using reference TRBV2 and TRBJ1-1, is EPEVTQTPSHQVTQMGQEVILRCVPISNHLYFYWYRQILGQKVEFLVSFYNNEISEKSEIFDDQFSVERPDGSNFTLKIRSTKLEDSAMYFCASSAVTGPEAFFGQGTRLTVV.

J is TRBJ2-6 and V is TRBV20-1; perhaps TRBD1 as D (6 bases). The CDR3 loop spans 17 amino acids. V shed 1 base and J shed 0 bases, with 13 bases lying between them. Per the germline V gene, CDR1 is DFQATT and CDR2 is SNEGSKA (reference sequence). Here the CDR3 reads CSARVRQESSGANVLTF. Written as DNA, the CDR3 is TGCAGTGCTAGAGTCAGACAGGAGAGCTCTGGGGCCAACGTCCTGACTTTC.